This T cell receptor (beta chain) comes out of a study of CD8 T cells in Susac syndrome. TCR beta sequencing covered blood CD8+ and CD4+ T cells. Through negative isolation, CD4+ and CD8+ T cells were obtained, while TEMRA cells were enriched using FACS. An input of about 0.5 to 1 ug of RNA was subjected to reverse transcription using random hexamers. Amplification of TCR beta CDR3 was carried out by immunoSEQ multiplex PCR, which covered 54 Vbeta and 13 Jbeta segments. TCRdb used MiXCR to reprocess the immunoSEQ multiplex PCR reads, holding one entry per CDR3 protein. The repertoire includes under 350,000 distinct CDR3 sequences, about 90% of them detected once, and 0.065% sits in the top ten. This clonotype was seen just once. Specimen: CD4+ T cells from PBMCs. This TCR was recovered from a human donor with multiple sclerosis.

DNA of the CDR3: TGTGCCTGGAGCGTACAGGGGGCCGGAGATACGCAGTATTTT. It codes for CAWSVQGAGDTQYF. The V and J genes are TRBV30 and TRBJ2-3; 9 bases agree with TRBD1. Germline V gene sequence: CDR1 GTSNPN, CDR2 SVGIG (reference sequence). This CDR3 region has 14 residues. With V trimmed by 3 bases and J by 5 bases, 6 bases remained unmatched. The full variable domain, in which reference TRBV30 and TRBJ2-3 provide the parts outside the CDR3, is SQTIHQWPATLVQPVGSPLSLECTVEGTSNPNLYWYRQAAGRGLQLLFYSVGIGQISSEVPQNLSASRPQDRQFILSSKKLLLSDSGFYLCAWSVQGAGDTQYFGPGTRLTVL.